One T cell receptor beta chain is described in this entry. Method: immunoSEQ multiplex PCR; TCRdb's copy keeps in-frame clones and lacks some. The table lists about 67,000 clones, just over 90% of them singletons. The data originate from a study of T cell changes during pregnancy in multiple sclerosis. This TCR came from a female donor with multiple sclerosis, enrolled in a pregnancy study. The source was peripheral blood, collected in the third trimester of pregnancy.

CDR3 protein: CASTKGTSWIETQYF. The CDR3 DNA sequence: TGTGCCAGCACTAAAGGGACTAGTTGGATAGAGACCCAGTACTTC. This chain uses TRBV11-2 with TRBJ2-5, with 8 positions matching TRBD2. V shed 7 bases and J 4 bases; nucleotides not matched to a gene: 11. The CDR3 loop spans 15 amino acids. Germline-derived CDR1 and CDR2 are SGHAT and FQNNGV.